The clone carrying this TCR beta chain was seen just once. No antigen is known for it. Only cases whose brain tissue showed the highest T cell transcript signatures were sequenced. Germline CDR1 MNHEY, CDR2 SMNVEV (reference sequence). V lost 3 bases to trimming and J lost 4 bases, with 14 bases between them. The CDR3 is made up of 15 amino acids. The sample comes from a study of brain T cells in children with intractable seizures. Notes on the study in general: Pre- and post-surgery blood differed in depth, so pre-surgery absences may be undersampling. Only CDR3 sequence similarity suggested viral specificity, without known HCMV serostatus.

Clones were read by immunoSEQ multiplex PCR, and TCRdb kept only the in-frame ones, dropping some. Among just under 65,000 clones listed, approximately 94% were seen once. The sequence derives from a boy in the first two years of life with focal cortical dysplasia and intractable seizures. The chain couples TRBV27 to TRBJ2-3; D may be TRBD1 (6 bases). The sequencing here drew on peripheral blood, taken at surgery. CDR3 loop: CASSLGASTPDTQYF. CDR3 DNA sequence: TGTGCCAGCAGTTTGGGGGCCAGCACGCCAGATACGCAGTATTTT.